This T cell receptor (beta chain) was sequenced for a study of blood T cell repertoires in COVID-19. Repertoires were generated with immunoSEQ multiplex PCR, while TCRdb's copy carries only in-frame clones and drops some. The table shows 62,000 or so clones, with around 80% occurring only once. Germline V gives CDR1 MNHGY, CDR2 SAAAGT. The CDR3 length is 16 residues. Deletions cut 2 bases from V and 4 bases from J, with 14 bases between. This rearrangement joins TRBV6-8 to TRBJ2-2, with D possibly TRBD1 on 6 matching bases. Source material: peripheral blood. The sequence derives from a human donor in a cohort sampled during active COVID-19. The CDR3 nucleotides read TGTGCCAGCAGTTACAGTTGGCAGGGGCCCACCGGGGAGCTGTTTTTT. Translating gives CASSYSWQGPTGELFF.